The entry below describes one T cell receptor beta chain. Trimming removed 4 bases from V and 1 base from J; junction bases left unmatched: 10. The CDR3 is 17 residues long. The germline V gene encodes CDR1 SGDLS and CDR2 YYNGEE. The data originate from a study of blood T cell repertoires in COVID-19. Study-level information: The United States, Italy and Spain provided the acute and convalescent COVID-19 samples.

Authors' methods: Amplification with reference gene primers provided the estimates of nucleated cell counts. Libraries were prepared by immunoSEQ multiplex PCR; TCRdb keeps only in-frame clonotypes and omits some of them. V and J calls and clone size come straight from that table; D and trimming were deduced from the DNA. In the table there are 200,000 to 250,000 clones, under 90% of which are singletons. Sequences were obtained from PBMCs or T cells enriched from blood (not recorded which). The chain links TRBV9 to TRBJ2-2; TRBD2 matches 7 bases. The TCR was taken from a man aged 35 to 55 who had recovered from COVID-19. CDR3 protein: CASSTHRLAENTGELFF. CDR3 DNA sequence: TGTGCCAGCAGCACTCATCGACTAGCTGAGAACACCGGGGAGCTGTTTTTT.